The clone carrying this T cell receptor (beta chain) was seen repeatedly, ten times or more. Antigen: not known. Library preparation (for TCRbeta) was performed with unique molecular identifiers. One entry per CDR3 protein, called by TCRdb with MiXCR from the PCR reads. The repertoire holds under 300,000 distinct CDR3 sequences, with about 9.9% as singletons. This entry comes from a study of T-cell reconstitution after alpha-beta-depleted transplantation in children. Study observations and caveats: One year after transplant, T-cell counts and diversity came mostly from newly produced T cells. Reported findings indicate that, about two months after transplant, alpha-beta T cells came from several hundred expanded clones, which were derived from non-depleted graft cells.

The CDR3 covers 14 residues. The germline V gene has CDR1 MNHEY and CDR2 SMNVEV (reference sequence). Trimming removed 6 bases at V and 4 bases at J, with 14 bases between. Sample: peripheral blood, taken 180 days after TCRalphabeta/CD19-depleted stem cell transplant. The V and J genes are TRBV27 and TRBJ2-3, with D tentatively TRBD2 (6 bases). The clonotype originates from a male patient aged 2-9 years who had a stem cell transplant for chronic granulomatous disease, so the T cells may come from the graft donor. CDR3 nucleotide sequence: TGTGCCAGCAGCTCCTTCGCGGGGCCAGATACGCAGTATTTT. Translated: CASSSFAGPDTQYF.